The entry that follows covers one T cell receptor beta chain sequence. The method was immunoSEQ multiplex PCR; TCRdb's version includes in-frame clones alone and lacks a portion of them. The table shows 54,000 or so clones, with approximately 92% occurring only once. The data stem from a study of T cell changes during pregnancy in multiple sclerosis. The CDR3 consists of 14 residues. Germline-derived CDR1 and CDR2 are SQVTM and ANQGSEA. Unmatched junction bases numbered 8, after V lost 4 bases and J lost 4 bases. The TCR was taken from a female donor with multiple sclerosis, enrolled in a pregnancy study. Sequenced here: CD4+ T cells from peripheral blood mononuclear cells, sampled before pregnancy. The V gene is TRBV29-1, the J gene TRBJ2-7; the match to TRBD1 covers 9 bases. CDR3 coding DNA: TGCAGCGTTGGTGGACAGGGGTATCGGTACGAGCAGTACTTC. Translation gives CSVGGQGYRYEQYF.